This T cell receptor (beta chain) was recovered during a study of blood T cell repertoires in COVID-19. Study as a whole: Both acute and convalescent COVID-19 samples were obtained from the United States, Italy and Spain. T cells, B-cell-depleted T cells, or PBMCs provided the cDNA or gDNA that served as material.

The germline V gene has CDR1 MNHNS and CDR2 SASEGT. CDR3 length: 14 residues. Study processing details: Reference gene primer amplification in the assay estimated nucleated cell counts. Generated by immunoSEQ multiplex PCR, the TCRdb table keeps only in-frame clones and is missing some. V and J calls and clone size come straight from that table; D and trimming were deduced from the DNA. In the table there are some 210,000 clones, approximately 90% of which are singletons. As concerns this clone: Germline is not matched at one junction end, which may reflect a read error.

The specimen was peripheral blood. This TCR derives from a woman aged 40 to 55 with acute or convalescent COVID-19. The chain is built from TRBV6-1 and TRBJ1-1; no clear D. The CDR3 here is CASSQAREYTEAFF. The CDR3 region has the DNA TGTGCCAGCAGTCAAGCGAGGGAGTACACTGAAGCTTTCTTT.